This T cell receptor (beta chain) was recorded in a study of technical replicates of blood from four donors. The germline V gene has CDR1 SEHNR and CDR2 FQNEAQ (reference sequence). V gave up 3 bases and J gave up 5 bases, with 16 bases separating them. This CDR3 is 15 amino acids long. This clone was picked up one time. The protocol was immunoSEQ multiplex PCR, while the TCRdb copy is restricted to in-frame clones and leaves out a portion. Of tens of thousands of clones listed, about 94% are singletons. This receptor was taken from a human donor in good health. Sequencing used T cells isolated from PBMCs. The chain employs TRBV7-9 and TRBJ1-1; D is undetermined. DNA of the CDR3: TGTGCCAGCAGCTTCGGTGGAGTCGGGAGGACTGAAGCTTTCTTT. Its translation is CASSFGGVGRTEAFF.